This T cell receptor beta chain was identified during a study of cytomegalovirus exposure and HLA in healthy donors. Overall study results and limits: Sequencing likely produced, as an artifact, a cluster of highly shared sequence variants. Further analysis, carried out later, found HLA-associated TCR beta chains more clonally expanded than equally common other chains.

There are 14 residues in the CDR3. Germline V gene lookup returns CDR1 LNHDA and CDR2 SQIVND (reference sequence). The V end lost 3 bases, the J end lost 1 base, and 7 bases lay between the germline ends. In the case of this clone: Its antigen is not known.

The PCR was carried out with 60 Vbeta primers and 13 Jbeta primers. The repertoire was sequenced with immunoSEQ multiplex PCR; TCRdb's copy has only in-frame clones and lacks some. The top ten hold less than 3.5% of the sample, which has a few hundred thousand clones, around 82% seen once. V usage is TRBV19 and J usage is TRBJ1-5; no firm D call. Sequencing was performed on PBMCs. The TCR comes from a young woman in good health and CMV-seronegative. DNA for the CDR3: TGTGCCAGTAGTATTTACACGAGCAATCAGCCCCAGCATTTT. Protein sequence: CASSIYTSNQPQHF.